This T cell receptor (beta chain) emerged from a study of identical twins. The germline V and J ends were trimmed by 0 bases and 0 bases, with 9 bases remaining between them. Germline CDR1 and CDR2: DFQATT and SNEGSKA (reference sequence). This CDR3 comprises 14 residues. TCRdb used MiXCR to reprocess the 5' RACE reads, holding one entry per CDR3 protein. The table lists 1,800,000 or so distinct CDR3 sequences, 32% of them singletons. This clonotype has only a few counts. The J gene is TRBJ2-7, the V gene TRBV20-1, with a tentative D call TRBD2 (6 bases). Sequencing was carried out using cord blood. This TCR derives from a newborn girl in good health. CDR3 amino acids: CSAREGTDSYEQYF. CDR3 DNA: TGCAGTGCTAGAGAGGGGACTGACTCCTACGAGCAGTACTTC.